Below, 8 T cell receptor beta chains from the same sample are listed, as sequenced in a study of blood T cell repertoires in COVID-19. Using immunoSEQ multiplex PCR, the repertoire was profiled, and TCRdb retains in-frame clones only, with some absent. The table records approximately 150,000 clones, 86% of them present only once. Sequencing used peripheral blood. The origin of the receptors is a man in his 70s with acute or convalescent COVID-19.

This clone was counted between two and nine times. The CDR3 reads CASSYQEGRQYF. The CDR3 region has the DNA TGTGCCAGCAGTTACCAGGAGGGTCGGCAGTACTTC. The chain links TRBV6-5 to TRBJ2-7; a possible D gene is TRBD2 (6 bases). The CDR3 sequence is 12 residues long. The V and J ends lost 2 bases and 9 bases respectively, with 11 bases between them. Germline V gives CDR1 MNHEY, CDR2 SVGAGI.

J is TRBJ2-7 and V is TRBV29-1; possibly TRBD1 for D (5 bases). Germline V gene lookup returns CDR1 SQVTM and CDR2 ANQGSEA. The V gene lost 4 bases and the J gene lost 0 bases, with 10 bases spanning the gap. This CDR3 comprises 13 residues. CDR3 region: CSVVLTGSYEQYF. The CDR3 bases are TGCAGCGTTGTATTAACAGGCTCCTACGAGCAGTACTTC.

This rearrangement joins TRBV9 to TRBJ2-3; no clear D gene. Germline-derived CDR1 and CDR2 are SGDLS and YYNGEE. V was trimmed by 2 bases and J by 2 bases, leaving 6 bases between them. The CDR3 is made up of 13 amino acids. The CDR3 DNA reads as TGTGCCAGCAGCGTTGCGTACACAGATACGCAGTATTTT. Translation: CASSVAYTDTQYF.

The CDR3 DNA is TGTGCCAGCAGTCTACCTAGCTCTAACACCGGGGAGCTGTTTTTT. It is translated as CASSLPSSNTGELFF. J is TRBJ2-2 and V is TRBV28; weak D call: TRBD2 (5 bases). The CDR3 runs to 15 residues. In germline, CDR1 is MDHEN, CDR2 SYDVKM. V was clipped by 5 bases and J by 2 bases, with 12 bases between them.

This clone showed up just once. The rearrangement links TRBV6-5 to TRBJ2-1; TRBD2 aligns across 14 bases. The V and J ends lost 6 bases and 6 bases, in that order; junction bases with no gene match: 4. This CDR3 has 15 residues. Germline-derived CDR1 and CDR2 are MNHEY and SVGAGI. CDR3 nucleotide sequence: TGTGCCAGCAGGCTGACTAGCGGGAGGGCCAATGAGCAGTTCTTC. As protein: CASRLTSGRANEQFF.

This chain joins TRBV28 and TRBJ2-3, with 11 bases aligning to TRBD2. The CDR3 runs to 18 residues. The germline V gene has CDR1 MDHEN and CDR2 SYDVKM. The J segment lost 0 bases and the V segment lost 10 bases, leaving 15 bases of the junction unmatched. CDR3 bases: TGTGCCACCCTGGGGTCTAGCGGGAGGCCATGGAGCACAGATACGCAGTATTTT. The encoded protein is CATLGSSGRPWSTDTQYF.

The chain has TRBV5-1 and TRBJ2-7; D gene uncertain. The V end lost 0 bases, the J end lost 5 bases, and 12 bases lay between the germline ends. The CDR3 length is 14 residues. From germline, CDR1 is SGHRS and CDR2 YFSETQ. CDR3 sequence: CASSLARVSNEQYF. The CDR3 DNA reads as TGCGCCAGCAGCTTGGCAAGAGTGAGCAACGAGCAGTACTTC.

The gene calls are TRBV27 and TRBJ1-6, with TRBD1 matching over 9 bases. The CDR3 extends over 13 amino acids. Germline CDR1 MNHEY, CDR2 SMNVEV (reference sequence). The junction had 2 bases not matched to a gene; V was cut back by 8 bases and J by 6 bases. The CDR3 DNA reads TGTGCCAGCCGGACAGGGGTTAATTCACCCCTCCACTTT. Protein sequence: CASRTGVNSPLHF.